The rows below give T cell receptor beta chains drawn from one sample of a study of blood T cell repertoires in COVID-19. TCRdb's table, derived via immunoSEQ multiplex PCR, lists solely in-frame clones and lacks some. The sample contains some 120,000 clones, about 89% of which appear only once. Material: peripheral blood. The receptors shown here come from a human donor with acute or convalescent COVID-19. The donor label of this sample is uncertain. Each CDR3 is given with its conserved first and last residue. A D gene is named only where the DNA matches it firmly.

NA	TRBV4-3	TRBJ2-2	TGCGCCAGCAGCCAAGATTACCTCCTAAACACCGGGGAGCTGTTTTTT	CASSQDYLLNTGELFF
NA	TRBV9	TRBJ2-5	TGTGCCAGCAGCGTTCGGGACCAAGAGACCCAGTACTTC	CASSVRDQETQYF
NA	TRBV19	TRBJ1-5	TGTGCCAGTAGGATCACAGGGTACGATCAGCCCCAGCATTTT	CASRITGYDQPQHF
NA	TRBV6-1	TRBJ1-6	TGTGCCAGCAGTGTAGCGTTCTCCGAGGAGGGTTCACCCCTCCACTTT	CASSVAFSEEGSPLHF
NA	TRBV25-1	TRBJ2-7	TGTGCCAGCAGTGGGACACTCAGCTCCTACGAGCAGTACTTC	CASSGTLSSYEQYF
NA	TRBV4-1	TRBJ1-6	TGCGCCAGCAGTCTCGGAGGGGTCGGAACCTATAATTCACCCCTCCACTTT	CASSLGGVGTYNSPLHF
NA	TRBV25-1	TRBJ2-2	TGTGCCAGCAGTGCTATTAGCGGAGGGGCCCCCGCCGGGGAGCTGTTTTTT	CASSAISGGAPAGELFF
TRBD1	TRBV5-4	TRBJ1-4	TGTGCCAGCAGCGCTGACCTGGACAGGGGAGGTGAAAAACTGTTTTTT	CASSADLDRGGEKLFF
NA	TRBV5-8	TRBJ1-1	TGTGCCAGCAGACTGGAGCTATCAGGGTTAGGGAACACTGAAGCTTTCTTT	CASRLELSGLGNTEAFF
NA	TRBV5-4	TRBJ1-2	TGTGCCAGCAGCTTTCCCCGGGGGGGCTACACCTTC	CASSFPRGGYTF